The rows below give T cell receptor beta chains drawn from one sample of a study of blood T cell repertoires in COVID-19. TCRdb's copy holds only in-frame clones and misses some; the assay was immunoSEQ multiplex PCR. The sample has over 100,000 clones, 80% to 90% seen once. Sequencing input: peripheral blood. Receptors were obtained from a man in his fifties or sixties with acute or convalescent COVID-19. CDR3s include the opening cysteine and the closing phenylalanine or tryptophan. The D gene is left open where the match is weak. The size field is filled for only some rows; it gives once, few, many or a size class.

cdr3_nt: TGTGCCAGCAGTACCGGGGGACAGCTCTACGAGCAGTACTTC; cdr3_aa: CASSTGGQLYEQYF; cdr3_length: 14; j_call: TRBJ2-7; v_call: TRBV28; d_call: NA; clone_size: NA
cdr3_nt: TGTGCCTGGAGTAGACAGAATTCACCCCTCCACTTT; cdr3_aa: CAWSRQNSPLHF; cdr3_length: 12; j_call: TRBJ1-6; v_call: TRBV30; d_call: NA; clone_size: NA
cdr3_nt: TGTGCCAGTAGTATAGCGGGCGGGTCTCCCTACGAGCAGTACTTC; cdr3_aa: CASSIAGGSPYEQYF; cdr3_length: 15; j_call: TRBJ2-7; v_call: TRBV19; d_call: NA; clone_size: NA
cdr3_nt: TGTGCCAGCAGCTCCGACAGAGTCACCGGGGAGCTGTTTTTT; cdr3_aa: CASSSDRVTGELFF; cdr3_length: 14; j_call: TRBJ2-2; v_call: TRBV5-4; d_call: NA; clone_size: NA
cdr3_nt: TGTGCCAGCAGCCCATCCGACAGGGTCCCTGAAGCTTTCTTT; cdr3_aa: CASSPSDRVPEAFF; cdr3_length: 14; j_call: TRBJ1-1; v_call: TRBV28; d_call: TRBD1; clone_size: once
cdr3_nt: TGTGCCAGCTCACCTCGTTCCGGGTTCGGGGAGACCCAGTACTTC; cdr3_aa: CASSPRSGFGETQYF; cdr3_length: 15; j_call: TRBJ2-5; v_call: TRBV18; d_call: NA; clone_size: NA
cdr3_nt: TGTGCCTGGAGTGCGGGAGCGCAAGCTTTCTTT; cdr3_aa: CAWSAGAQAFF; cdr3_length: 11; j_call: TRBJ1-1; v_call: TRBV30; d_call: NA; clone_size: NA
cdr3_nt: TGTGCCAGTAGTAAGGCTAGCTCCTACGAGCAGTACTTC; cdr3_aa: CASSKASSYEQYF; cdr3_length: 13; j_call: TRBJ2-7; v_call: TRBV19; d_call: NA; clone_size: NA
cdr3_nt: TGCAGCGTTGAGGTGGACAGGGATGAAGCTTTCTTT; cdr3_aa: CSVEVDRDEAFF; cdr3_length: 12; j_call: TRBJ1-1; v_call: TRBV29-1; d_call: TRBD1; clone_size: NA
cdr3_nt: TGTGCCAGCAGTGATCTAGGTTATTATGGCTACACCTTC; cdr3_aa: CASSDLGYYGYTF; cdr3_length: 13; j_call: TRBJ1-2; v_call: TRBV25-1; d_call: NA; clone_size: NA
cdr3_nt: TGCGCCAGCACCCCATATGAGCAGTTCTTC; cdr3_aa: CASTPYEQFF; cdr3_length: 10; j_call: TRBJ2-1; v_call: TRBV23-1; d_call: NA; clone_size: few
cdr3_nt: TGCGCCAGCAGCTATCAGGGAAAGAACACTGAAGCTTTCTTT; cdr3_aa: CASSYQGKNTEAFF; cdr3_length: 14; j_call: TRBJ1-1; v_call: TRBV5-1; d_call: NA; clone_size: NA
cdr3_nt: TGTGCCACCAGTGAGAGCGGGAGGGCCGGGACGCAGTATTTT; cdr3_aa: CATSESGRAGTQYF; cdr3_length: 14; j_call: TRBJ2-3; v_call: TRBV24-1; d_call: TRBD2; clone_size: NA
cdr3_nt: TGTGCCAGCAGCTTGTGGGGGGGCGGTCAGCCCCAGCATTTT; cdr3_aa: CASSLWGGGQPQHF; cdr3_length: 14; j_call: TRBJ1-5; v_call: TRBV5-4; d_call: NA; clone_size: NA
cdr3_nt: TGTGCCAGCAGTTCCGACAGGGGAGAGACCCAGTACTTC; cdr3_aa: CASSSDRGETQYF; cdr3_length: 13; j_call: TRBJ2-5; v_call: TRBV28; d_call: TRBD1; clone_size: NA
cdr3_nt: TGCGCCAGCGCACCCAGGTCAGCTAGCCGCCGGGTGGAGACCCAGTACTTC; cdr3_aa: CASAPRSASRRVETQYF; cdr3_length: 17; j_call: TRBJ2-5; v_call: TRBV5-1; d_call: NA; clone_size: once
cdr3_nt: TGTGCCAGCAGTTTAGGCATCGGGACTAGTCTTAGTCCCGAGCAGTACTTC; cdr3_aa: CASSLGIGTSLSPEQYF; cdr3_length: 17; j_call: TRBJ2-7; v_call: TRBV28; d_call: TRBD2; clone_size: NA
cdr3_nt: TGTGCCAGCAGCCAAGGGGTGCGAGGTGAAGCTTTCTTT; cdr3_aa: CASSQGVRGEAFF; cdr3_length: 13; j_call: TRBJ1-1; v_call: TRBV3-1/TRBV3-2; d_call: NA; clone_size: NA
cdr3_nt: TGTGCCAGCAGCCAAGGACCTCGAGCGACGTTCTTC; cdr3_aa: CASSQGPRATFF; cdr3_length: 12; j_call: TRBJ2-1; v_call: TRBV14; d_call: NA; clone_size: NA
cdr3_nt: TGTGCCAGTAGTACCCCAAGAGGTAGCGGTTTTGCCAATGAGCAGTTCTTC; cdr3_aa: CASSTPRGSGFANEQFF; cdr3_length: 17; j_call: TRBJ2-1; v_call: TRBV19; d_call: NA; clone_size: once
cdr3_nt: TGCGCCAGCAGCTTGGGACTAGCGGGAGTCAATGAGCAGTTCTTC; cdr3_aa: CASSLGLAGVNEQFF; cdr3_length: 15; j_call: TRBJ2-1; v_call: TRBV5-1; d_call: TRBD2; clone_size: NA
cdr3_nt: TGTGCCAGCAACCTAGCGGGAGTTAGGGATACGCAGTATTTT; cdr3_aa: CASNLAGVRDTQYF; cdr3_length: 14; j_call: TRBJ2-3; v_call: TRBV28; d_call: TRBD2; clone_size: NA
cdr3_nt: TGTGCCAGCAGCCATTCCGCTGGGGCCCCGACAGATACGCAGTATTTT; cdr3_aa: CASSHSAGAPTDTQYF; cdr3_length: 16; j_call: TRBJ2-3; v_call: TRBV3-1/TRBV3-2; d_call: NA; clone_size: NA
cdr3_nt: TGTGCCAGCAGCACTTACGGGGCTAGCGGGACCGGGGAGCTGTTTTTT; cdr3_aa: CASSTYGASGTGELFF; cdr3_length: 16; j_call: TRBJ2-2; v_call: TRBV11-2; d_call: TRBD2; clone_size: NA
cdr3_nt: TGTGCCAGCAGTCAGCGGGCTCTTCTTTACGAGCAGTACTTC; cdr3_aa: CASSQRALLYEQYF; cdr3_length: 14; j_call: TRBJ2-7; v_call: TRBV6-5; d_call: NA; clone_size: few
cdr3_nt: TGCGCCAGCAGTGAGCGGGCCCCGGGGGAGCAGTTCTTC; cdr3_aa: CASSERAPGEQFF; cdr3_length: 13; j_call: TRBJ2-1; v_call: TRBV10-1; d_call: NA; clone_size: NA
cdr3_nt: TGCAGCGTTGTTTCCCCCCGCAATGAGCAGTTCTTC; cdr3_aa: CSVVSPRNEQFF; cdr3_length: 12; j_call: TRBJ2-1; v_call: TRBV29-1; d_call: NA; clone_size: NA
cdr3_nt: TGTGCCAGCAGCTTAGTAGCAGCCAACTATGGCTACACCTTC; cdr3_aa: CASSLVAANYGYTF; cdr3_length: 14; j_call: TRBJ1-2; v_call: TRBV7-9; d_call: NA; clone_size: once
cdr3_nt: TGCGCCAGCAGTCGGGACTCCGCTGAAGCTTTCTTT; cdr3_aa: CASSRDSAEAFF; cdr3_length: 12; j_call: TRBJ1-1; v_call: TRBV10-2; d_call: NA; clone_size: NA
cdr3_nt: TGTGCCAGCAGGACAGGACAAACCTACGAGCAGTACTTC; cdr3_aa: CASRTGQTYEQYF; cdr3_length: 13; j_call: TRBJ2-7; v_call: TRBV28; d_call: NA; clone_size: NA
cdr3_nt: TGTGCCAGTAGTATAGATGGTCCAGACAATCAGCCCCAGCATTTT; cdr3_aa: CASSIDGPDNQPQHF; cdr3_length: 15; j_call: TRBJ1-5; v_call: TRBV19; d_call: NA; clone_size: NA
cdr3_nt: TGCGCCAGTTCGTCTGGGCAGACGGCACCTAATGAAAAACTGTTTTTT; cdr3_aa: CASSSGQTAPNEKLFF; cdr3_length: 16; j_call: TRBJ1-4; v_call: TRBV5-1; d_call: NA; clone_size: NA
cdr3_nt: TGTGCCAGCAGCCCTTCCCCGGGACAGGGGCCCTACGAGCAGTACTTC; cdr3_aa: CASSPSPGQGPYEQYF; cdr3_length: 16; j_call: TRBJ2-7; v_call: TRBV13; d_call: TRBD1; clone_size: NA
cdr3_nt: TGTGCCAGCAGCCCCAGGACTGGTCGGGGGGAGCTGTTTTTT; cdr3_aa: CASSPRTGRGELFF; cdr3_length: 14; j_call: TRBJ2-2; v_call: TRBV28; d_call: NA; clone_size: NA
cdr3_nt: TGTGCCAGCAGTCGACAGGGGGCGTACTACGAGCAGTACTTC; cdr3_aa: CASSRQGAYYEQYF; cdr3_length: 14; j_call: TRBJ2-7; v_call: TRBV28; d_call: TRBD1; clone_size: NA
cdr3_nt: TGTGCCATCAGTGACCCGGAGGACGGGAGAAGCGAGCAGTACTTC; cdr3_aa: CAISDPEDGRSEQYF; cdr3_length: 15; j_call: TRBJ2-7; v_call: TRBV10-3; d_call: NA; clone_size: NA
cdr3_nt: TGCGCCAGCAGGCCGAGGACTAGCGGGAGAGATACGCAGTATTTT; cdr3_aa: CASRPRTSGRDTQYF; cdr3_length: 15; j_call: TRBJ2-3; v_call: TRBV5-1; d_call: TRBD2; clone_size: NA
cdr3_nt: TGCGCCAGCAGCTTGAGCGGAAAGGAGCAGTTCTTC; cdr3_aa: CASSLSGKEQFF; cdr3_length: 12; j_call: TRBJ2-1; v_call: TRBV5-1; d_call: NA; clone_size: NA
cdr3_nt: TGTGCCAGCAGCAAAGCAGGGGGCCTGACGGTCGTCCACCCTATGTGGTCCCCGACCCAGCATTTT; cdr3_aa: CASSKAGGLTVVHPMWSPTQHF; cdr3_length: 22; j_call: TRBJ1-5; v_call: TRBV21-1; d_call: NA; clone_size: NA
cdr3_nt: TGTGCCATCTTTATCTCCAACTATGGCTACACCTTC; cdr3_aa: CAIFISNYGYTF; cdr3_length: 12; j_call: TRBJ1-2; v_call: TRBV14; d_call: NA; clone_size: NA
cdr3_nt: TGCGCCAGCAGCTCGGGGACCTACAATGAGCAGTTCTTC; cdr3_aa: CASSSGTYNEQFF; cdr3_length: 13; j_call: TRBJ2-1; v_call: TRBV5-1; d_call: NA; clone_size: NA
cdr3_nt: TGCGCCAGCAGCCGCTCCGGGACTCACCTCCGCTCCTACAATGAGCAGTTCTTC; cdr3_aa: CASSRSGTHLRSYNEQFF; cdr3_length: 18; j_call: TRBJ2-1; v_call: TRBV23-1; d_call: NA; clone_size: NA
cdr3_nt: TGCGCCAGCAGCCCAGGGACTAGCGGACCCTACGAGCAGTACTTC; cdr3_aa: CASSPGTSGPYEQYF; cdr3_length: 15; j_call: TRBJ2-7; v_call: TRBV5-1; d_call: TRBD2; clone_size: NA
cdr3_nt: TGTGCCACCAGCGGGATACTAGCGGGAGACACAGAAGCGAACACCGGGGAGCTGTTTTTT; cdr3_aa: CATSGILAGDTEANTGELFF; cdr3_length: 20; j_call: TRBJ2-2; v_call: TRBV15; d_call: TRBD2; clone_size: NA
cdr3_nt: TGCGCCAGCAGTAGAGGGACAGGGTACAATGAGCAGTTCTTC; cdr3_aa: CASSRGTGYNEQFF; cdr3_length: 14; j_call: TRBJ2-1; v_call: TRBV4-1; d_call: TRBD1; clone_size: NA
cdr3_nt: TGCGCCAGCAGCTTGGGGTCTTCGGGGATCAGCACAGATACGCAGTATTTT; cdr3_aa: CASSLGSSGISTDTQYF; cdr3_length: 17; j_call: TRBJ2-3; v_call: TRBV5-1; d_call: NA; clone_size: NA
cdr3_nt: TGTGCCAGCAGTGGGACTAGCGGGATCAATGAGCAGTTCTTC; cdr3_aa: CASSGTSGINEQFF; cdr3_length: 14; j_call: TRBJ2-1; v_call: TRBV25-1; d_call: TRBD2; clone_size: once
cdr3_nt: TGTGCCACCGGACAGGGGAGGACAGATACGCAGTATTTT; cdr3_aa: CATGQGRTDTQYF; cdr3_length: 13; j_call: TRBJ2-3; v_call: TRBV2; d_call: TRBD1; clone_size: NA